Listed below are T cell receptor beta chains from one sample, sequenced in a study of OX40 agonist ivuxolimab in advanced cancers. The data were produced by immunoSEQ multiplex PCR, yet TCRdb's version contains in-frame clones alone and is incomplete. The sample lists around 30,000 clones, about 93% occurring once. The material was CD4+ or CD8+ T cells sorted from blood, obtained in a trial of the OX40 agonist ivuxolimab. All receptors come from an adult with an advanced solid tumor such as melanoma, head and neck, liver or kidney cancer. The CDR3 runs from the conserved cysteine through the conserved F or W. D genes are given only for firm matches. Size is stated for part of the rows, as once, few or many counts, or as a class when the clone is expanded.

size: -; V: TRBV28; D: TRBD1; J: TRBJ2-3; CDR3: CATSQGGTDTQYF; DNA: TGTGCCACCTCACAGGGGGGCACAGATACGCAGTATTTT
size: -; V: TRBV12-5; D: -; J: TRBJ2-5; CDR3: CASGLRETQYF; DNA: TGTGCTAGTGGTTTACGGGAGACCCAGTACTTC
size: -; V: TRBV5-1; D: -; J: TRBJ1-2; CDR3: CASSPYRQGDGYTF; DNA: TGCGCCAGCAGCCCCTACCGGCAGGGAGATGGCTACACCTTC
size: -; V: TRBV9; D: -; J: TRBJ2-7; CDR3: CASSVDGIGLEQYF; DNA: TGTGCCAGCAGCGTAGACGGGATTGGTCTCGAGCAGTACTTC
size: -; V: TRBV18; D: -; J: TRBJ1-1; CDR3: CASSPGRGRPEAFF; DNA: TGTGCCAGCTCACCAGGCAGGGGAAGGCCTGAAGCTTTCTTT
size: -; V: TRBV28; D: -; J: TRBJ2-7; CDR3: CASSLEDPRYEQYF; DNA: TGTGCCAGCAGTTTGGAAGACCCGAGGTACGAGCAGTACTTC
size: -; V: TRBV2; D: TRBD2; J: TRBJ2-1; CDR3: CASKLGLAGGSSYNEQFF; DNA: TGTGCCAGCAAGCTAGGACTAGCGGGGGGGAGCTCCTACAATGAGCAGTTCTTC
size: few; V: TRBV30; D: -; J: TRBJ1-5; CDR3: CAWSRAWDQPQHF; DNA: TGTGCCTGGAGTAGGGCTTGGGATCAGCCCCAGCATTTT
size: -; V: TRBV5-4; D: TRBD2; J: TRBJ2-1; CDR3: CASSAGLVESYNEQFF; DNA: TGTGCCAGCAGCGCGGGACTAGTTGAGTCCTACAATGAGCAGTTCTTC
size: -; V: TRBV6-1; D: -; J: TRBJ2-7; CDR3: CASSRQVGEQYF; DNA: TGTGCCAGCAGTAGACAGGTTGGGGAGCAGTACTTC
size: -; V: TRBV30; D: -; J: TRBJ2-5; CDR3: CAWSVGETQYF; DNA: TGTGCCTGGAGTGTTGGGGAGACCCAGTACTTC
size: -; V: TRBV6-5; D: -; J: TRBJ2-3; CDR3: CASSTADLGTDTQYF; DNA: TGTGCCAGCAGTACTGCCGACCTCGGCACAGATACGCAGTATTTT
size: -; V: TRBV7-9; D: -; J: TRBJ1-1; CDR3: CASSLTSYGNTEAFF; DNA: TGTGCCAGCAGCCTGACCTCCTATGGGAACACTGAAGCTTTCTTT
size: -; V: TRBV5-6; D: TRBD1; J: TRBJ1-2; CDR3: CASSTVGQGGRYGYTF; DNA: TGTGCCAGCAGCACAGTCGGACAGGGAGGACGCTATGGCTACACCTTC
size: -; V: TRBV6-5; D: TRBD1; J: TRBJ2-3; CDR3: CASSGLRDRETYF; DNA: TGTGCCAGCAGTGGACTCCGGGACAGGGAAACGTATTTT
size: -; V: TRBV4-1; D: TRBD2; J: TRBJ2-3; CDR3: CASSSVLAGSTDTQYF; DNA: TGCGCCAGCAGCTCAGTGCTAGCGGGGTCCACAGATACGCAGTATTTT